This TCR beta chain emerged from a study of neurological immune-mediated disorders. Findings and limits, study-wide: CDR3 amino acid sequences of expanded clones were not shared across subjects, a result suggesting private repertoires in all groups. The most TCR clonal expansion was seen in HTLV-1-associated myelopathy, whereas the least was seen in multiple sclerosis, below the level in healthy controls.

The CDR3 loop spans 15 amino acids. Germline-derived CDR1 and CDR2 are SGHTA and FQGNSA. With V trimmed by 1 base and J by 5 bases, 8 bases remained unmatched. From the 5' RACE reads, TCRdb called clonotypes with MiXCR, one entry per CDR3 protein. Among around 80,000 distinct CDR3 sequences, under 13% were seen once, and the ten largest hold roughly 2%. This clonotype showed up many times. The antigen is undetermined. The group of healthy controls was made up of people who were blood bank volunteers in Maryland, USA. This clonotype was sampled from a man in his forties in good health. The J gene is TRBJ2-7, the V gene TRBV7-2; 7 nucleotides line up with TRBD1. The sample comprised PBMCs. Here the CDR3 DNA reads TGTGCCAGCAGCTTAGTCGCAGGGGGTAGCAACGAGCAGTACTTC. Its protein product is CASSLVAGGSNEQYF.